Sequencing of this TCR beta chain was carried out in a study of Graves' ophthalmopathy and Graves' hyperthyroidism (dated by TCRdb to 2017 to 2018). The study in broad terms: Peripheral blood was collected before any treatment was given, at the time of initial diagnosis. A discovery set of 95 to 100 patients (about 45 ophthalmopathy, fewer than 60 stable hyperthyroidism) was enrolled to explore V-J signatures distinguishing ophthalmopathy from hyperthyroidism. In roughly 6 hyperthyroidism patients, T-cell repertoires of thyroid tissue and blood were compared. For independent validation, a separate cohort was made up of 18 to 20 hyperthyroidism patients plus 17 patients who later progressed from hyperthyroidism to ophthalmopathy. In total, 135 blood samples were TCR-sequenced: some 40 ophthalmopathy, under 85 hyperthyroidism and about 17 hyperthyroidism-to-ophthalmopathy patients. Once sampling was done, hyperthyroidism patients were given methimazole at a starting dose of 30 mg daily, while ophthalmopathy patients were given high-dose intravenous methylprednisolone. To tell Graves' ophthalmopathy apart from Graves' hyperthyroidism, and to predict which patients would progress to ophthalmopathy, the study relied on TCR beta repertoire signatures. The full study reports these points: In cross-validation, the 13-signature model distinguished ophthalmopathy from stable hyperthyroidism with about 90% sensitivity and 81.08% specificity, while in the test set the corresponding values were approximately 79% and 70%. Among expanded thyroid clonotypes with frequency above 0.001, most also showed up in blood, which suggests that blood repertoires may reflect the thyroid immune response. In validation, the model predicted ophthalmopathy progression with about 70% sensitivity and approximately 72% specificity; roughly 11 predicted patients were CT-confirmed with GO in a median of around 6.5 months. Sample size was not predetermined statistically, and investigators were not blinded to group allocation.

Trimming removed 7 bases from V and 0 bases from J, leaving 13 bases between the germline ends. CDR1 and CDR2, looked up from the germline V gene, are SGHRS and YFSETQ. There are 14 amino acids in the CDR3, from cysteine to phenylalanine inclusive. Only the CDR3 part of the read is kept: 42 bases, read in frame from the first base. Ophthalmopathy patients were characterized by moderately to severely active disease, a Clinical Activity Score of at least 3, a NOSPECS grade of at least 4, and a disease duration under 3 months. Patients with other autoimmune diseases, uncontrolled infections, pregnancy or lactation were excluded from the study. Clinical symptoms, serum thyroxine, TRAb, thyroid ultrasound and orbital computed tomography formed the basis of the diagnosis. Ficoll-Paque density gradient centrifugation was used to isolate PBMCs from about 9 ml of fresh peripheral blood. Total RNA was extracted with Trizol reagent and quality-checked on an Agilent 2100 Bioanalyzer.

For repertoire sequencing, the TCR beta CDR3 regions were amplified from RNA transcripts. HTBI primers and the Qiagen OneStep RT-PCR kit were used in a first-round RT-PCR, which was followed by a second-round multiplex PCR, size selection and purification. The libraries underwent paired-end sequencing with 100 bp reads on an Illumina HiSeq2000. The published analysis was carried out like this. Reads were processed with SOAPnuke, discarding reads with adapters, uncalled bases, mean Phred below 15, or no exact constant-primer or identifier match. COPE v1.2.5 was used to merge the high-quality paired reads. Each unique nucleotide sequence was defined as a clonotype, and clonotypes were aligned to IMGT TRB V, D and J references with MiTCR v1.1. The analysis was limited to V-J combinations with a frequency above 0.0001, which together covered 99.2% of repertoires. A TCR clonal expansion and chaos score per V-J combination was defined as the ratio of F50 clonal expansion to chaos observed in the TCRdist matrix. Welch's t-statistics and random forest were used to reduce features to 10 to 15 V-J combinations, which were fed into a naive Bayes classifier. The Morisita-Horn index was used to measure how similar the thyroid and blood repertoires were. TCRdb redid the processing of the public reads, applying fastp at Q25 and MiXCR, and retained in-frame beta chains. Each CDR3 protein gets just one entry, which takes the most common genes and DNA from the rows behind it. The V and J calls, along with clone size, are taken from TCRdb and not from the paper's own processing. Counted in this sample were some 750,000 distinct CDR3 sequences; around 40% of them appeared once. 40% to 55% of the sample rests with the top ten.

This clonotype showed up just a few times. The clone's antigen remains unknown. No base qualities exist here, and no much larger clone lies one base off it. The chain was built from TRBV5-1 and TRBJ1-1; the D gene identity is not certain. Sequenced material: peripheral blood. The receptor comes from an adult man with Graves' ophthalmopathy. The DNA sequence reads TGCGCCAGCTCCGAGGCCGTCATGAACACTGAAGCTTTCTTT. This gives the protein CASSEAVMNTEAFF.